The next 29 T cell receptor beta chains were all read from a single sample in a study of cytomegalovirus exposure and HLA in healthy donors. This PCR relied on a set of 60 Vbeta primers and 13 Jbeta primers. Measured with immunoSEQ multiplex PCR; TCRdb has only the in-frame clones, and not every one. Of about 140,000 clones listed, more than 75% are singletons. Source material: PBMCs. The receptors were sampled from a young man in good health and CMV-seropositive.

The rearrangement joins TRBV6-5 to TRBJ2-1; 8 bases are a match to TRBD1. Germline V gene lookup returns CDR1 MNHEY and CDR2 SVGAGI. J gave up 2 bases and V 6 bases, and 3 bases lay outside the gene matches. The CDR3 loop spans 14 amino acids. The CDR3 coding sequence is TGTGCCAGCAGGGGGACAGGAGCCTACAATGAGCAGTTCTTC. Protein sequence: CASRGTGAYNEQFF.

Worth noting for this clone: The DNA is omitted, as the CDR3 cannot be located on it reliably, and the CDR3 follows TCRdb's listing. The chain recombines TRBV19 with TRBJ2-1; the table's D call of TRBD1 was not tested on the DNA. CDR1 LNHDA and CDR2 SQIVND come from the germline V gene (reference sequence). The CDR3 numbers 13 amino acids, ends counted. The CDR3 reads CASSWAGGNERFF.

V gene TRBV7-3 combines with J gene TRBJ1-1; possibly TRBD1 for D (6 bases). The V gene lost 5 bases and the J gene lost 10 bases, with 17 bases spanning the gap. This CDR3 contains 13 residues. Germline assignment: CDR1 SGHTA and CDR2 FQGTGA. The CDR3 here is CASSATPGAGAFF. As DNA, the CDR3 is TGTGCCAGCAGCGCCACCCCAGGGGCCGGAGCTTTCTTT.

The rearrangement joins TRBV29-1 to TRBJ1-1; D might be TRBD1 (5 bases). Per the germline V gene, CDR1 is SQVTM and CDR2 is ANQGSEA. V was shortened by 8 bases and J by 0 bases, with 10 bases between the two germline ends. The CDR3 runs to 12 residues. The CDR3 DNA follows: TGCAGCTACAGACAGATGAACACTGAAGCTTTCTTT. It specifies CSYRQMNTEAFF.

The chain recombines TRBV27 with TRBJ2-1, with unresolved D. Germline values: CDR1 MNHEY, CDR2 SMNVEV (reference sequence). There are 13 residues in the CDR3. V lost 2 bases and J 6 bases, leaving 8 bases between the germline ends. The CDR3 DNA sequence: TGTGCCAGCAGTTTACGAGCAAGCAATGAGCAGTTCTTC. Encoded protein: CASSLRASNEQFF.

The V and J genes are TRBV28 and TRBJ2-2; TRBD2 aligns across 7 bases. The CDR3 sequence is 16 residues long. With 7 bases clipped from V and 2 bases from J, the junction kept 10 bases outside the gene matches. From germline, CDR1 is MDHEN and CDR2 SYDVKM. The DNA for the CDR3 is TGTGCCAGCAAGGGAGGGAGTTCTATTAACACCGGGGAGCTGTTTTTT. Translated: CASKGGSSINTGELFF.

The CDR3 loop reads CASSLGTGNYGYTF. The CDR3 DNA reads TGTGCCAGCAGCCTCGGGACAGGGAACTATGGCTACACCTTC. V gene TRBV6-1 combines with J gene TRBJ1-2; TRBD1 matches 9 bases. J lost 2 bases, V lost 6 bases, and 4 bases had no gene match. The CDR3 totals 14 residues. Germline V gene sequence: CDR1 MNHNS, CDR2 SASEGT.

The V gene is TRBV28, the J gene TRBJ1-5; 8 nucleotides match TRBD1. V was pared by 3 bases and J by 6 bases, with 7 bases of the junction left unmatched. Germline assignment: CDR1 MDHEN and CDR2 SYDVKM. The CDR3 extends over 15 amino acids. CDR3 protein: CASSFETGDRQPQHF. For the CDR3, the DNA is TGTGCCAGCAGTTTCGAGACAGGGGATCGTCAGCCCCAGCATTTT.

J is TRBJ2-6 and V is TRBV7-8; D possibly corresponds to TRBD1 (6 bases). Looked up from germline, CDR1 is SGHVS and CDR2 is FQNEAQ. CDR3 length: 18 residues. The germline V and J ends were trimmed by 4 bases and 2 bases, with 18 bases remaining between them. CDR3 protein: CASSSPALQGTGANVLTF. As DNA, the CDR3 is TGTGCCAGCAGCTCCCCCGCCTTACAGGGTACTGGGGCCAACGTCCTGACTTTC.

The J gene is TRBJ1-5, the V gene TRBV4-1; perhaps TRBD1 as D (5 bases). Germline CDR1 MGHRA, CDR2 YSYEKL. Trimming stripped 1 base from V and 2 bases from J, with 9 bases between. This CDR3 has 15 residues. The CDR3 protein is CASSQADNGNQPQHF. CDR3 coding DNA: TGCGCCAGCAGCCAAGCGGACAACGGCAATCAGCCCCAGCATTTT.

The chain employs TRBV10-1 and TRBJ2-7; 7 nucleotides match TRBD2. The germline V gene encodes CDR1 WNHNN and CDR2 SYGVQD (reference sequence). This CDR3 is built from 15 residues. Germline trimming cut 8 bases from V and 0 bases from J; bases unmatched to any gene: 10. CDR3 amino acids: CASASGNLGSYEQYF. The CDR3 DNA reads TGCGCCAGCGCTAGCGGCAATTTGGGCTCCTACGAGCAGTACTTC.

The CDR3 reads CASPGQGLSNQPQHF. The DNA of the CDR3 is TGTGCCAGCCCGGGACAGGGTTTGTCAAATCAGCCCCAGCATTTT. The chain employs TRBV6-1 and TRBJ1-5, with TRBD1 matching over 9 bases. There are 15 residues in the CDR3. J was trimmed by 4 bases and V by 8 bases; bases with no gene match: 9. CDR1 MNHNS and CDR2 SASEGT come from the germline V gene.

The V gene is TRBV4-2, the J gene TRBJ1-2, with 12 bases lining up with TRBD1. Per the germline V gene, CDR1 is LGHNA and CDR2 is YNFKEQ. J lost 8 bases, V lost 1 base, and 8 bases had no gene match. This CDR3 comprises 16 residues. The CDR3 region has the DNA TGTGCCAGCAGCCAAGGGGGGACAGGGGGCGGGGAAGGCTACACCTTC. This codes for CASSQGGTGGGEGYTF.

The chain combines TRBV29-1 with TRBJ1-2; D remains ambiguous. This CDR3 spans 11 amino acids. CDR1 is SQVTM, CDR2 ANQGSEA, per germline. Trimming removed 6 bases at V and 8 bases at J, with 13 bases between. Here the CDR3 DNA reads TGCAGCGTAAAGGGTGGAGGGGGCTACACCTTC. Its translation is CSVKGGGGYTF.

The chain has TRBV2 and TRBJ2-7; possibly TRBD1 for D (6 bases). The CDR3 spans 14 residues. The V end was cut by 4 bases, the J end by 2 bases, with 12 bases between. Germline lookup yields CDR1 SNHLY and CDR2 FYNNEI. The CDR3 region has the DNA TGTGCCAGCAGTGGCACAGGGACCCCCTACGAGCAGTACTTC. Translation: CASSGTGTPYEQYF.

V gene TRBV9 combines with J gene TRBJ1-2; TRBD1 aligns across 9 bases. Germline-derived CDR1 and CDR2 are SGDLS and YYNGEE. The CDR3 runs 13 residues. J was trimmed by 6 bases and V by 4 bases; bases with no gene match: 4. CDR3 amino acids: CASSTRTGDGYTF. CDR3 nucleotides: TGTGCCAGCAGCACCCGGACAGGGGATGGCTACACCTTC.

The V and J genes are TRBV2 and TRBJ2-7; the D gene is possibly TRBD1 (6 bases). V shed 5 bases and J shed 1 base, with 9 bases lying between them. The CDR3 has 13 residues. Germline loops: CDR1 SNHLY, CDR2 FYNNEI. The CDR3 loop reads CASSYRESYEQYF. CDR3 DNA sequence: TGTGCCAGCAGTTACAGGGAATCCTACGAGCAGTACTTC.

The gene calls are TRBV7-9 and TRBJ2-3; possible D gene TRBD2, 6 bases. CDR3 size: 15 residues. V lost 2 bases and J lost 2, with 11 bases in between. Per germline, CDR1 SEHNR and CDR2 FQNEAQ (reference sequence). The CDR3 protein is CASSLLGLFTDTQYF. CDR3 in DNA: TGTGCCAGCAGCTTACTTGGACTATTCACAGATACGCAGTATTTT.

The CDR3 DNA reads TGTGCCAGCAGCGGTAGCGGGAGCGTTAACACCGGGGAGCTGTTTTTT. Protein sequence: CASSGSGSVNTGELFF. V gene TRBV9 combines with J gene TRBJ2-2; 9 bases fit TRBD2. The length of the CDR3 is 16 residues. V shed 3 bases and J 2 bases; nucleotides not matched to a gene: 5. Germline V gene lookup returns CDR1 SGDLS and CDR2 YYNGEE.

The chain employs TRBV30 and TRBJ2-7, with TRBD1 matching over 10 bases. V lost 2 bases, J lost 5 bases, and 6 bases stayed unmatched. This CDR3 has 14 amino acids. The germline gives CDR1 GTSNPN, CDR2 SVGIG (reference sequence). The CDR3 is CAWSLGTGVNEQYF. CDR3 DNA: TGTGCCTGGAGTTTAGGGACAGGGGTCAACGAGCAGTACTTC.

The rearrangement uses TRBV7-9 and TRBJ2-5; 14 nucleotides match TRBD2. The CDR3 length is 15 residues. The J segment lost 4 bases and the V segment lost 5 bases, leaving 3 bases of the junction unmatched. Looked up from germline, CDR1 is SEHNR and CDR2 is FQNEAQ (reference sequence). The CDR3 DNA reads TGTGCCAGCAGCCTGGGACTAGCGGGAGCAGAGACCCAGTACTTC. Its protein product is CASSLGLAGAETQYF.

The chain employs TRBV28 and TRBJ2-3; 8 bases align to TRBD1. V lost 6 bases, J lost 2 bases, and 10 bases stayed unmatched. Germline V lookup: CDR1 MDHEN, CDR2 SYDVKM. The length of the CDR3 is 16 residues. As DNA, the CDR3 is TGTGCCAGCAGCCCTCAGGGGGCCGGTCTCACAGATACGCAGTATTTT. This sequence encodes CASSPQGAGLTDTQYF.

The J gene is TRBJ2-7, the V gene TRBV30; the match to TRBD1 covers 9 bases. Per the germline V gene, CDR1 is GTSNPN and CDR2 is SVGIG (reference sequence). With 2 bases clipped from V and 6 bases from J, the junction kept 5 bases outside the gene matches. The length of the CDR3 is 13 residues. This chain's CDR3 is CAWSRDRAGEQYF. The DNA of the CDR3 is TGTGCCTGGAGTAGGGACAGGGCGGGCGAGCAGTACTTC.

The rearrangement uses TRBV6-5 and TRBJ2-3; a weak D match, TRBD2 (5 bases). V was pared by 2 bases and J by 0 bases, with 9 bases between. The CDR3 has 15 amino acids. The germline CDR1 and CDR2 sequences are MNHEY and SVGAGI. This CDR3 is CASSYDGGSTDTQYF. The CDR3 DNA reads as TGTGCCAGCAGTTACGATGGCGGGAGCACAGATACGCAGTATTTT.

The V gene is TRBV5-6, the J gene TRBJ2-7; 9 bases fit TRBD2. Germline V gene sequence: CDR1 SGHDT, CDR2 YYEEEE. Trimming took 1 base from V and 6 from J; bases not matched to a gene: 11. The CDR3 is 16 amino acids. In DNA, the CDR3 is TGTGCCAGCAGCTTGAGGGTAATAGCGGGAGCGGGCGAGCAGTACTTC. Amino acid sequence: CASSLRVIAGAGEQYF.

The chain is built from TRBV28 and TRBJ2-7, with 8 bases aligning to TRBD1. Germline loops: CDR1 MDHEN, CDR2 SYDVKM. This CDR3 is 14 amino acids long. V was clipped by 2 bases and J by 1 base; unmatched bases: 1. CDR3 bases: TGTGCCAGCAGTTTAGGGGACAGGTCCTACGAGCAGTACTTC. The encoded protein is CASSLGDRSYEQYF.

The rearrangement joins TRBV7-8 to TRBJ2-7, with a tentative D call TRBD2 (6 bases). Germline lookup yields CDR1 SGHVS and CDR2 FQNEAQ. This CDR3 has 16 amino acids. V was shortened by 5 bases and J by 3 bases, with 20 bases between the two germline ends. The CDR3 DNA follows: TGTGCCAGCAGCCCCGAGCCGGGGGTAAGCCTCTACGAGCAGTACTTC. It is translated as CASSPEPGVSLYEQYF.

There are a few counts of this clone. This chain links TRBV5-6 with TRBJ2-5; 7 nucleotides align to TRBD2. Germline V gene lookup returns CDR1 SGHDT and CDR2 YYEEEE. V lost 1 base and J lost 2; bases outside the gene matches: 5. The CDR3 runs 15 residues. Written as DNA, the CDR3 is TGTGCCAGCAGCTTGCAAACTAGCGAACAAGAGACCCAGTACTTC. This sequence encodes CASSLQTSEQETQYF.

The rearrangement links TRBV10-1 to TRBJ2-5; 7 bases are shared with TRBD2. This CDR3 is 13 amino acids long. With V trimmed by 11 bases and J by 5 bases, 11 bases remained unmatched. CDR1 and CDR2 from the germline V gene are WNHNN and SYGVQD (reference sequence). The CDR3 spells CALEGGYRETQYF. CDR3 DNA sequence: TGCGCCTTAGAGGGAGGGTATCGGGAGACCCAGTACTTC.